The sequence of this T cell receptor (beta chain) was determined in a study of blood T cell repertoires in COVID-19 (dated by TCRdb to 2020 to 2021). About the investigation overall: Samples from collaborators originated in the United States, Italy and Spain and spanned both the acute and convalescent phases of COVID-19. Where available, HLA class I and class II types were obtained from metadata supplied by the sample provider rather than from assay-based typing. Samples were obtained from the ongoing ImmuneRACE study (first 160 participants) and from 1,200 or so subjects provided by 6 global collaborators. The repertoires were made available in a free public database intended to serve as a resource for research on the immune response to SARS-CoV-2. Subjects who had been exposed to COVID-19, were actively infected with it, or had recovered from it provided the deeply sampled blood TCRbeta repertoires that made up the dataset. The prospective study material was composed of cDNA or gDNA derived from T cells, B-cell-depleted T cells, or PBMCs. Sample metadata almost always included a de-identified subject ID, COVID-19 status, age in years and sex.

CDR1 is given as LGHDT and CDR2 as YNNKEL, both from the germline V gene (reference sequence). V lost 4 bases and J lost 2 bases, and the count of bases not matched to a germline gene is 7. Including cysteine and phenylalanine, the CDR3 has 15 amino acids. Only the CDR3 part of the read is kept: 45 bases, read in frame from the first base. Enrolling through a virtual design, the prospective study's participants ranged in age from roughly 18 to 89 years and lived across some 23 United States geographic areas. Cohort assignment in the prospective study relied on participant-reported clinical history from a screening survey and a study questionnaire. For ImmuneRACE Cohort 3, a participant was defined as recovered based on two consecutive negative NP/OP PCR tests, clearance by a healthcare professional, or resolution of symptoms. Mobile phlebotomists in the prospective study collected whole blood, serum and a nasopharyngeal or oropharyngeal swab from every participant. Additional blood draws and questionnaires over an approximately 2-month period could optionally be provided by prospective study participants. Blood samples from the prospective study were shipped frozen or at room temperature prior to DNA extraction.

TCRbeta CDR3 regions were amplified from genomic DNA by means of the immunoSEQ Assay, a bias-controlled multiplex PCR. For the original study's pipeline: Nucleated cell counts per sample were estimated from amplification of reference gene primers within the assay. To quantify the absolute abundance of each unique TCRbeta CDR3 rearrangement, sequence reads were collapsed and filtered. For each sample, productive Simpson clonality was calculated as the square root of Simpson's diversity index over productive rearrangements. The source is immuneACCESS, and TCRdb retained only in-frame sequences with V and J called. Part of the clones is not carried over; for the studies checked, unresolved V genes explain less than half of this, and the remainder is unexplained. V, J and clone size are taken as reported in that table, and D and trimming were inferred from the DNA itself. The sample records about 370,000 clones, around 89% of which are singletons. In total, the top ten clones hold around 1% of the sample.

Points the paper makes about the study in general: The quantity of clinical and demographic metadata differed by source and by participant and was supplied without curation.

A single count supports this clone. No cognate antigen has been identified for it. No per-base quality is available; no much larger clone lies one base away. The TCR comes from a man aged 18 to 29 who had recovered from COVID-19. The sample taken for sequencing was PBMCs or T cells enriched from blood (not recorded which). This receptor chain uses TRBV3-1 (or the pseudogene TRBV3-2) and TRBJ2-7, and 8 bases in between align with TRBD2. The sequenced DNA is TGTGCCAGCAGCCCGGGGCGGGAGGCTACCTACGAGCAGTACTTC. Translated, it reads CASSPGREATYEQYF.